These 20 T cell receptor beta chains came from one sample sequenced in a study. TCRdb passed the 5' RACE reads through MiXCR, listing each CDR3 protein once. The repertoire consists of about 50,000 distinct CDR3 sequences, with roughly 28% occurring once and the leading ten covering 2% to 2.5%. The source material was naive CD4+ T cells sorted from blood. Subset: naive CD4+ T cells, CD4+CD45RA+CD25-. The receptor source for this set is a female donor with breast cancer.

The sample holds a few counts of this clonotype. The chain carries TRBV29-1 and TRBJ1-2, with 7 bases fitting TRBD1. CDR1 SQVTM and CDR2 ANQGSEA come from the germline V gene. The trim removed 6 bases at V and 7 bases at J, leaving 14 bases unmatched. The CDR3 sequence is 14 residues long. CDR3 in DNA: TGCAGCGTGGGGCAAACAGGGGTGGGCCGTGGCTACACCTTC. This codes for CSVGQTGVGRGYTF. Complete variable domain (other parts from reference TRBV29-1 and TRBJ1-2): SAVISQKPSRDICQRGTSLTIQCQVDSQVTMMFWYRQQPGQSLTLIATANQGSEATYESGFVIDKFPISRPNLTFSTLTVSNMSPEDSSIYLCSVGQTGVGRGYTFGSGTRLTVV.

This clonotype has only a few counts. The rearrangement links TRBV12-3 or TRBV12-4 to TRBJ2-1, with 13 bases fitting TRBD2. V shed 6 bases and J 7 bases; nucleotides not matched to a gene: 6. The CDR3 is made up of 15 amino acids. The CDR3 spells CASRGTSGIGNEQFF. In DNA, the CDR3 is TGTGCCAGCAGGGGGACTAGCGGGATAGGGAATGAGCAGTTCTTC.

In its sample, this clonotype was seen a few times. The chain couples TRBV4-2 to TRBJ2-7; 10 nucleotides line up with TRBD2. The CDR3 contains 14 residues. V gave up 2 bases and J gave up 5 bases; unmatched junction bases: 3. Per germline, CDR1 LGHNA and CDR2 YNFKEQ. CDR3 region: CASSQTSGINEQYF. The CDR3 nucleotides are TGTGCCAGCAGCCAAACTAGCGGGATTAACGAGCAGTACTTC.

This clonotype appeared a few times. The rearrangement joins TRBV5-1 to TRBJ2-2; unclear D gene. This CDR3 region has 14 residues. The germline CDR1 and CDR2 sequences are SGHRS and YFSETQ. With 8 bases removed from V and 1 base from J, the gap between germline ends came to 12 bases. The DNA of the CDR3 is TGCGCCAGTAACCCAGCAGAGAACACCGGGGAGCTGTTTTTT. Translated: CASNPAENTGELFF.

The V call is TRBV6-4, the J call TRBJ2-1; 8 bases match TRBD2. The CDR3 spans 14 residues. Germline V lookup: CDR1 MRHNA, CDR2 SNTAGT. Trimming cost V 0 bases and J 6 bases; bases outside gene matches: 1. The CDR3 protein is CASSDSAGANEQFF. The CDR3 DNA is TGTGCCAGCAGTGACTCAGCGGGAGCCAATGAGCAGTTCTTC.

About this clonotype itself: A junction end diverges from the germline sequence, so it may reflect a read error. V gene TRBV5-1 combines with J gene TRBJ2-1, with D perhaps given as TRBD1 or TRBD2 (5 bases each). The CDR3 length is 15 residues. The germline gives CDR1 SGHRS, CDR2 YFSETQ. CDR3: CASSLGDAPYSEQFF. The CDR3, as DNA: TGCGCCAGCAGCTTGGGGGACGCCCCCTACAGTGAGCAGTTCTTC.

The CDR3 spells CSARTSGKPYEQYF. DNA of the CDR3: TGCAGCGCCCGGACTAGCGGTAAACCCTACGAGCAGTACTTC. The rearrangement uses TRBV29-1 and TRBJ2-7, with 10 bases matching TRBD2. The CDR3 runs to 14 residues. Per germline, CDR1 SQVTM and CDR2 ANQGSEA. With V trimmed by 7 bases and J by 2 bases, 8 bases remained unmatched.

There are a few counts of this clonotype. This chain joins TRBV4-2 and TRBJ2-3; 14 nucleotides align to TRBD2. The V gene's germline CDR1 is LGHNA and CDR2 YNFKEQ. V trimming: 1 base; J trimming: 5 bases; junction bases outside the gene matches: 5. This CDR3 contains 17 residues. CDR3 region: CASSQGGLAGVQDTQYF. DNA for the CDR3: TGTGCCAGCAGCCAAGGGGGACTAGCGGGAGTGCAAGATACGCAGTATTTT.

V gene TRBV6-4 combines with J gene TRBJ1-5; possible D gene TRBD1, 6 bases. The CDR3 is 13 residues long. V was shortened by 5 bases and J by 9 bases, with 14 bases between the two germline ends. CDR1 and CDR2 (germline): MRHNA, SNTAGT. The CDR3 nucleotides read TGTGCCAGCAGTTTGACCGGGGGGCCGCCCCAGCATTTT. This gives the protein CASSLTGGPPQHF.

This chain links TRBV27 with TRBJ2-2; D ambiguous. Trimming shortened V by 7 bases and J by 0 bases, and 12 bases separated the two germline ends. Germline V gene sequence: CDR1 MNHEY, CDR2 SMNVEV (reference sequence). There are 15 residues in the CDR3. DNA of the CDR3: TGTGCCAGCACGTTAAGTGGGGCGAACACCGGGGAGCTGTTTTTT. It translates to CASTLSGANTGELFF.

Only a few counts were recorded for this clonotype. The chain employs TRBV6-2 or TRBV6-3 and TRBJ2-2; 8 bases agree with TRBD2. This CDR3 has 17 residues. The J segment lost 4 bases and the V segment lost 6 bases, leaving 13 bases of the junction unmatched. Per the germline V gene, CDR1 is MNHEY and CDR2 is SVGEGT. The CDR3 DNA reads TGTGCCAGCAGCCCAGGACTAGCCAGTAGATTCACCGGGGAGCTGTTTTTT. Translating it yields CASSPGLASRFTGELFF.

This clonotype was seen a few times. This chain joins TRBV20-1 and TRBJ1-5; 10 nucleotides match TRBD1. The CDR3 is made up of 16 amino acids. With V trimmed by 6 bases and J by 0 bases, 8 bases remained unmatched. Germline V gene lookup returns CDR1 DFQATT and CDR2 SNEGSKA (reference sequence). In DNA, the CDR3 is TGCAGTGCCCCTGGGACAGGGGCTTATAGCAATCAGCCCCAGCATTTT. Protein sequence: CSAPGTGAYSNQPQHF.

This chain joins TRBV7-9 and TRBJ2-7; a possible D gene is TRBD2 (7 bases). This CDR3 is built from 15 residues. The V gene's germline CDR1 is SEHNR and CDR2 FQNEAQ (reference sequence). V was clipped by 0 bases and J by 6 bases, with 15 bases between them. The CDR3 DNA sequence: TGTGCCAGCAGCTTAGCGTTGGGGGGGGCCGGCGAGCAGTACTTC. It translates to CASSLALGGAGEQYF.

The chain couples TRBV20-1 to TRBJ2-2; D perhaps matches TRBD1 (6 bases). Germline values: CDR1 DFQATT, CDR2 SNEGSKA (reference sequence). This CDR3 region has 16 residues. The V gene lost 0 bases and the J gene lost 0 bases, with 11 bases spanning the gap. CDR3 region: CSARDRGSPNTGELFF. The CDR3 DNA reads TGCAGTGCTAGAGACAGGGGATCTCCGAACACCGGGGAGCTGTTTTTT.

This clonotype was observed at least ten times. The chain couples TRBV12-3 or TRBV12-4 to TRBJ2-7, with D uncertain. V was cut by 3 bases and J by 9 bases, with 12 bases left in between. The CDR3 is 12 amino acids. The CDR3 region is CASSLPFLGQYF. In DNA form, the CDR3 reads TGTGCCAGCAGTTTGCCCTTTCTAGGGCAGTACTTC.

This clonotype was counted ten times or more. The chain couples TRBV2 to TRBJ1-1, with D tentatively TRBD1 (6 bases). The CDR3 is made up of 13 amino acids. Trimming left V 4 bases short and J 1 base short, with 7 bases between. Germline V CDR1 and CDR2: SNHLY, FYNNEI. CDR3 sequence reads: CASSVQGNTEAFF. DNA of the CDR3: TGTGCCAGCAGTGTACAGGGGAACACTGAAGCTTTCTTT.

This clonotype was seen once. The V call is TRBV7-8, the J call TRBJ2-5; possible D gene TRBD1, 6 bases. Germline V gene data show CDR1 as SGHVS and CDR2 as FQNEAQ. V lost 1 base to trimming and J lost 7 bases, with 10 bases between them. The CDR3 is made up of 13 amino acids. Written as DNA, the CDR3 is TGTGCCAGCAGCTTAGGACCGACAGGGACCCAGTACTTC. Translating gives CASSLGPTGTQYF. The variable domain in full, completed from reference TRBV7-8 and TRBJ2-5, reads GAGVSQSPRYKVAKRGQDVALRCDPISGHVSLFWYQQALGQGPEFLTYFQNEAQLDKSGLPSDRFFAERPEGSVSTLKIQRTQQEDSAVYLCASSLGPTGTQYFGPGTRLLVL.

The chain has TRBV2 and TRBJ1-5; D not resolved. This CDR3 is built from 15 residues. Trimming removed 5 bases at V and 1 base at J, with 12 bases between. Germline V gene sequence: CDR1 SNHLY, CDR2 FYNNEI. The CDR3 spells CASSRLVHSNQPQHF. In DNA, the CDR3 is TGTGCCAGCAGTAGATTGGTTCACAGCAATCAGCCCCAGCATTTT.

This clonotype was detected ten times or more. The chain uses TRBV7-8 and TRBJ2-5; the D gene is possibly TRBD2 (6 bases). V was cut by 5 bases and J by 1 base, with 11 bases left in between. The germline V gene encodes CDR1 SGHVS and CDR2 FQNEAQ. The CDR3 contains 14 residues. CDR3 sequence: CASSRGDSQETQYF. CDR3 coding DNA: TGTGCCAGCAGCCGTGGGGACTCCCAAGAGACCCAGTACTTC.

This clonotype was picked up many times. CDR3 loop: CASSLAGDPSTDTQYF. CDR3 DNA sequence: TGCGCCAGCAGCTTGGCCGGAGATCCAAGCACAGATACGCAGTATTTT. The V call is TRBV5-1, the J call TRBJ2-3; no clear D. Germline V gene data show CDR1 as SGHRS and CDR2 as YFSETQ. Trimming shortened V by 0 bases and J by 0 bases, and 11 bases separated the two germline ends. This CDR3 is built from 16 residues.